One TCR beta chain is described in this entry. This entry belongs to a study of blood T cell repertoires in COVID-19. Data came from immunoSEQ multiplex PCR; TCRdb stores just in-frame clones and leaves some out. The sample holds 280,000 or so clones, roughly 90% seen once. This CDR3 is 16 amino acids long. V lost 0 bases to trimming and J lost 0 bases; unmatched junction nucleotides: 1. CDR1 SGHRS and CDR2 YFSETQ come from the germline V gene. The rearrangement joins TRBV5-1 to TRBJ2-1, with 9 bases matching TRBD2. The TCR originated in a woman aged 55-70 years with acute or convalescent COVID-19. Material for sequencing was peripheral blood. The CDR3 sequence: CASSLGSGSSYNEQFF. The CDR3, as DNA: TGCGCCAGCAGCTTGGGTAGCGGGAGCTCCTACAATGAGCAGTTCTTC.